The rows below give T cell receptor beta chains drawn from one sample of a study of blood T cell repertoires in COVID-19. Produced via immunoSEQ multiplex PCR; TCRdb's table is partial and in-frame only. The repertoire has about 61,000 clones, about 89% of them found once; the top ten carry over 6.5%. Sequencing was performed on peripheral blood. These receptors were taken from a man between 60 and 75 years old with acute or convalescent COVID-19. The CDR3 runs from the conserved cysteine through the conserved F or W. A D gene is named only where the DNA matches it firmly. Expanded clones are given a class, and other clones once, few, many or no size at all.

>.|.|TRBJ1-2|TRBV10-3
CAITPQGMGYGYTF
TGTGCCATCACTCCTCAGGGGATGGGCTATGGCTACACCTTC
>.|.|TRBJ2-7|TRBV27
CASSLYADTEQYF
TGTGCCAGCAGTTTATATGCCGACACCGAGCAGTACTTC
>TRBD1|.|TRBJ2-1|TRBV18
CASSPRTGSNEQFF
TGTGCCAGCTCACCAAGGACAGGGTCGAATGAGCAGTTCTTC
>TRBD2|.|TRBJ2-5|TRBV7-2
CASRLGPTSVPETQYF
TGTGCCAGCAGACTGGGGCCAACTAGCGTTCCAGAGACCCAGTACTTC
>.|.|TRBJ1-1|TRBV7-2
CASSPRQISTEAFF
TGTGCCAGCAGCCCCCGACAGATTTCCACTGAAGCTTTCTTT
>TRBD2|.|TRBJ2-3|TRBV5-4
CASSWGLAGGVTDTQYF
TGTGCCAGCAGCTGGGGCCTAGCGGGGGGTGTCACAGATACGCAGTATTTT
>.|.|TRBJ2-7|TRBV5-1
CASSLAGSGGVTYEQYF
TGCGCCAGCAGCTTGGCGGGTTCGGGGGGCGTAACCTACGAGCAGTACTTC
>.|.|TRBJ1-5|TRBV4-3
CASSKSRSSNQPQHF
TGCGCCAGCAGCAAATCGAGGAGTAGCAATCAGCCCCAGCATTTT
>TRBD2|.|TRBJ2-1|TRBV5-1
CASSLEASGIYNEQFF
TGCGCCAGCAGCTTGGAGGCTAGCGGGATATACAATGAGCAGTTCTTC
>.|.|TRBJ1-1|TRBV30
CAWTLSGGRTEAFF
TGTGCCTGGACCTTGTCGGGGGGTCGGACTGAAGCTTTCTTT
>.|.|TRBJ1-1|TRBV6-5
CASRKGWGEDTEAFF
TGTGCCAGCAGGAAGGGGTGGGGGGAGGACACTGAAGCTTTCTTT
>TRBD1|.|TRBJ1-5|TRBV19
CASSTWTGQPQHF
TGTGCCAGTAGTACATGGACAGGTCAGCCCCAGCATTTT
>.|.|TRBJ2-5|TRBV5-4
CASTTPGDQETQYF
TGTGCCAGCACAACTCCCGGGGATCAAGAGACCCAGTACTTC
>TRBD2|few|TRBJ2-1|TRBV27
CASSFKAGGPLFNEQFF
TGTGCCAGCAGTTTCAAAGCGGGGGGACCTCTTTTCAATGAGCAGTTCTTC
>TRBD1|.|TRBJ1-6|TRBV6-5
CASSYRTGDSPLHF
TGTGCCAGCAGTTACCGGACAGGGGACTCACCCCTCCACTTT
>TRBD2|.|TRBJ2-1|TRBV10-2
CASSKTSGYNEQFF
TGCGCCAGCAGTAAAACTAGCGGTTACAATGAGCAGTTCTTC
>.|.|TRBJ2-3|TRBV19
CASSILAAGAVTDTQYF
TGTGCCAGTAGTATATTAGCGGCGGGGGCCGTGACAGATACGCAGTATTTT
>TRBD1|.|TRBJ1-2|TRBV6-6
CASRGQTARDGYTF
TGTGCCAGCAGGGGACAGACAGCTCGGGATGGCTACACCTTC
>.|once|TRBJ1-3|TRBV10-3
CAIRPTESSGNTIYF
TGTGCCATCAGACCCACAGAATCCTCTGGAAACACCATATATTTT
>.|.|TRBJ1-2|TRBV6-5
CASSQQGNGYTF
TGTGCCAGCAGCCAACAGGGCAATGGCTACACCTTC
>TRBD1|.|TRBJ1-2|TRBV6-5
CASRNRGGYTF
TGTGCCAGCAGAAACAGGGGCGGCTACACCTTC
>.|.|TRBJ1-5|TRBV24-1
CATSVGAAQHF
TGTGCCACCAGTGTGGGAGCAGCCCAGCATTTT
>.|.|TRBJ2-7|TRBV27
CASRPVDRDYEQYF
TGTGCCAGCAGACCCGTCGATCGCGACTACGAGCAGTACTTC